This entry lists 11 T cell receptor beta chains sequenced from one sample in a study of T cell changes during pregnancy in multiple sclerosis. This table comes from immunoSEQ multiplex PCR, and its TCRdb copy is limited to in-frame clones, with some not included. The table includes roughly 51,000 clones, roughly 94% detected once. The specimen comprised CD8+ T cells from peripheral blood mononuclear cells, sampled before pregnancy. These receptors were taken from a female donor with multiple sclerosis, enrolled in a pregnancy study.

V gene TRBV18 combines with J gene TRBJ2-5; unclear D gene. V dropped 5 bases and J dropped 5 bases, with 12 bases sitting between them. This CDR3 contains 13 residues. Germline CDR1 reads KGHSH; CDR2 reads LQKENI. In DNA form, the CDR3 reads TGTGCCAGCTCATCTACCCCCGGGGAGACCCAGTACTTC. Residues: CASSSTPGETQYF.

The chain employs TRBV7-7 and TRBJ2-7; D might be TRBD1 (5 bases). V shed 1 base and J shed 3 bases, with 7 bases lying between them. CDR1 is SSHAT and CDR2 is FNYEAQ in the germline V gene (reference sequence). The CDR3 has 13 residues. The DNA of the CDR3 is TGTGCCAGCAGCTTAGGGACACTCTACGAGCAGTACTTC. Protein: CASSLGTLYEQYF.

J is TRBJ1-2 and V is TRBV19, with D possibly being TRBD1 (5 bases). Looked up from germline, CDR1 is LNHDA and CDR2 is SQIVND (reference sequence). This CDR3 region has 13 residues. Trimming took off 3 bases at V and 4 bases at J, with 9 bases between the two ends. The chain's CDR3 is CASSMQGGYGYTF. The DNA for the CDR3 is TGTGCCAGTAGTATGCAGGGAGGCTATGGCTACACCTTC.

The V call is TRBV5-1, the J call TRBJ2-1; TRBD2 might be the D (5 bases). The ends were cut back, 3 bases at V and 0 bases at J, with 10 bases in the middle. In germline, CDR1 is SGHRS, CDR2 YFSETQ. This CDR3 has 15 amino acids. This CDR3 reads CASSSSGSSYNEQFF. CDR3 DNA: TGCGCCAGCAGCTCATCGGGGAGCTCCTACAATGAGCAGTTCTTC.

The rearrangement uses TRBV9 and TRBJ2-2; 9 positions agree with TRBD2. There are 17 residues in the CDR3. Germline CDR1 reads SGDLS; CDR2 reads YYNGEE. Losses at the gene ends were 3 bases for V and 0 bases for J; bases not matched to a gene: 6. The CDR3 region has the DNA TGTGCCAGCAGCGGCGGGAGGGGGCCCACGAACACCGGGGAGCTGTTTTTT. This sequence encodes CASSGGRGPTNTGELFF.

This clone was seen only once. The chain combines TRBV28 with TRBJ2-7; TRBD1 matches at 10 bases. J was trimmed by 8 bases and V by 2 bases; bases with no gene match: 6. CDR1 MDHEN and CDR2 SYDVKM come from the germline V gene. The CDR3 loop spans 14 amino acids. The CDR3 coding sequence is TGTGCCAGCAGTTTAGGGGACAGGGGAGGGAAGCAGTACTTC. Residues: CASSLGDRGGKQYF.

The chain recombines TRBV9 with TRBJ1-1; D remains unclear. The CDR3 contains 14 residues. V shed 0 bases and J shed 9 bases, with 15 bases lying between them. CDR1 is SGDLS and CDR2 is YYNGEE in the germline V gene. The CDR3, as DNA: TGTGCCAGCAGCGTAGGAACGGGATTGTATCAAGCTTTCTTT. It codes for CASSVGTGLYQAFF.

This sequence joins TRBV6-6 and TRBJ1-2; D not resolved. V was cut by 2 bases and J by 8 bases, with 12 bases left in between. CDR3 size: 13 residues. Germline lookup yields CDR1 MNHNY and CDR2 SVGAGI (reference sequence). This CDR3 is CASSYLAWRGYTF. CDR3 DNA: TGTGCCAGCAGTTACCTTGCGTGGAGGGGCTACACCTTC.

This clone was recorded only once. The chain is built from TRBV19 and TRBJ2-1, with 11 positions matching TRBD2. This CDR3 contains 14 residues. The V gene end was trimmed by 10 bases and the J gene end by 7 bases; junction bases not matched to a gene: 9. Germline V CDR1 and CDR2: LNHDA, SQIVND (reference sequence). CDR3 in DNA: TGTGCCACCTCCGGACTAGCGGGTGGGAATGAGCAGTTCTTC. Encoded protein: CATSGLAGGNEQFF. The variable domain in full, with the rest retrieved from reference TRBV19 and TRBJ2-1, is DGGITQSPKYLFRKEGQNVTLSCEQNLNHDAMYWYRQDPGQGLRLIYYSQIVNDFQKGDIAEGYSVSREKKESFPLTVTSAQKNPTAFYLCATSGLAGGNEQFFGPGTRLTVL.

The chain carries TRBV7-2 and TRBJ2-3; D gene uncertain. Germline V gene sequence: CDR1 SGHTA, CDR2 FQGNSA. This CDR3 has 11 amino acids. Trimming left V 3 bases short and J 8 bases short, with 6 bases between. CDR3 nucleotide sequence: TGTGCCAGCAGCTTCGCCGGTACGCAGTATTTT. Amino acid sequence: CASSFAGTQYF.

The chain links TRBV27 to TRBJ2-7; the D is unclear. V dropped 5 bases and J dropped 4 bases, with 3 bases sitting between them. This CDR3 has 10 amino acids. Germline CDR1 reads MNHEY; CDR2 reads SMNVEV (reference sequence). The CDR3 is CASSIYEQYF. In nucleotides, the CDR3 is TGTGCCAGCAGTATATACGAGCAGTACTTC.